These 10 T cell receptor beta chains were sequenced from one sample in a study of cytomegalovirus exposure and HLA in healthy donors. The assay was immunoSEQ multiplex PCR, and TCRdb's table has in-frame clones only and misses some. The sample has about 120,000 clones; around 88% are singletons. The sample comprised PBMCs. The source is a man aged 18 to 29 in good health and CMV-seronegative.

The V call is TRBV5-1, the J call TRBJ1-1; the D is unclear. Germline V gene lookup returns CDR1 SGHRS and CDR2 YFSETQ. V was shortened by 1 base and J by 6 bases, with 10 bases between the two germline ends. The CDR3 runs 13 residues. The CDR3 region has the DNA TGCGCCAGCAGCTTGATTACGGAGGCTGAAGCTTTCTTT. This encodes CASSLITEAEAFF.

The CDR3 loop is CASSLQGLASTGELFF. The CDR3 DNA reads as TGCGCCAGCAGCTTGCAAGGACTAGCGAGCACCGGGGAGCTGTTTTTT. The genes are TRBV5-1 and TRBJ2-2, with TRBD2 matching over 9 bases. J lost 4 bases, V lost 1 base, and 5 bases had no gene match. Looked up from germline, CDR1 is SGHRS and CDR2 is YFSETQ. This CDR3 comprises 16 residues.

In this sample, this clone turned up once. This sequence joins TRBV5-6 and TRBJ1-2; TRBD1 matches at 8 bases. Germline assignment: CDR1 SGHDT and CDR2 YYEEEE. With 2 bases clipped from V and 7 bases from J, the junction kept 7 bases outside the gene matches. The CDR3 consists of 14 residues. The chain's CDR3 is CASSFIGQGGGYTF. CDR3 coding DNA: TGTGCCAGCAGCTTCATAGGACAGGGTGGTGGCTACACCTTC.

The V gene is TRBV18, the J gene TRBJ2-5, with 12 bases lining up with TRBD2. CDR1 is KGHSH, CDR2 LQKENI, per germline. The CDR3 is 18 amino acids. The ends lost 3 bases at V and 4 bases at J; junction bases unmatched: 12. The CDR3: CASSPWRLAGVGGETQYF. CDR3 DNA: TGTGCCAGCTCACCCTGGAGACTAGCGGGAGTAGGAGGAGAGACCCAGTACTTC. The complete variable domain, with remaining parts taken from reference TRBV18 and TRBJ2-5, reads NAGVMQNPRHLVRRRGQEARLRCSPMKGHSHVYWYRQLPEEGLKFMVYLQKENIIDESGMPKERFSAEFPKEGPSILRIQQVVRGDSAAYFCASSPWRLAGVGGETQYFGPGTRLLVL.

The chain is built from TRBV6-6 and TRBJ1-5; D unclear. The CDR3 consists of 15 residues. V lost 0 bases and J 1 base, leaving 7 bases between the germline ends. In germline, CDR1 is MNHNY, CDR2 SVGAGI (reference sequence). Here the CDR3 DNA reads TGTGCCAGCAGTTACTCCGCGGCGAGCAATCAGCCCCAGCATTTT. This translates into CASSYSAASNQPQHF.

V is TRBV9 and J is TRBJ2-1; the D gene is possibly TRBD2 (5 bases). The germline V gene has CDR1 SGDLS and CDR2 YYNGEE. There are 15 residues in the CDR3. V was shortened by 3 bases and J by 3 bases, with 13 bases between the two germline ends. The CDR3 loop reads CASSATADFYNEQFF. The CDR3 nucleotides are TGTGCCAGCAGCGCAACAGCGGATTTCTACAATGAGCAGTTCTTC.

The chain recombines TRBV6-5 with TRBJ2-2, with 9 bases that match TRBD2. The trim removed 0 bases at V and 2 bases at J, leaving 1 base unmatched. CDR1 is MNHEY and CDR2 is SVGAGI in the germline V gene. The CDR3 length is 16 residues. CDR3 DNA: TGTGCCAGCAGTTACTCCCTAGCGGGAAACACCGGGGAGCTGTTTTTT. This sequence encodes CASSYSLAGNTGELFF.

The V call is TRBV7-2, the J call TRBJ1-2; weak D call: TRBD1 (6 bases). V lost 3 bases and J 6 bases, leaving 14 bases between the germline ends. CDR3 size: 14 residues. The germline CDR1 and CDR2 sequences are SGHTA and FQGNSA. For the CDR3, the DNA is TGTGCCAGCAGCTTCGCCAGGGGAGCGGATGGCTACACCTTC. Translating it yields CASSFARGADGYTF.

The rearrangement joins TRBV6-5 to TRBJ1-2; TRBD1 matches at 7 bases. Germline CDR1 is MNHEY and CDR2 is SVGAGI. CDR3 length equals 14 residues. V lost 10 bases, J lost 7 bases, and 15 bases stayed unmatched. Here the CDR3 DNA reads TGTGCCATCGAACTCGGGACAGCGCTAAGTGGCTACACCTTC. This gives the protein CAIELGTALSGYTF.

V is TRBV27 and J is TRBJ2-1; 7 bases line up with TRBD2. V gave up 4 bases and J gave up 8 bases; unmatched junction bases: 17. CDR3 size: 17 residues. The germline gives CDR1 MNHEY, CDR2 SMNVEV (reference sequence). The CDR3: CASSSPVAGPRPDEQFF. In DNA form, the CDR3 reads TGTGCCAGCAGTTCCCCGGTAGCGGGCCCTCGGCCCGATGAGCAGTTCTTC.